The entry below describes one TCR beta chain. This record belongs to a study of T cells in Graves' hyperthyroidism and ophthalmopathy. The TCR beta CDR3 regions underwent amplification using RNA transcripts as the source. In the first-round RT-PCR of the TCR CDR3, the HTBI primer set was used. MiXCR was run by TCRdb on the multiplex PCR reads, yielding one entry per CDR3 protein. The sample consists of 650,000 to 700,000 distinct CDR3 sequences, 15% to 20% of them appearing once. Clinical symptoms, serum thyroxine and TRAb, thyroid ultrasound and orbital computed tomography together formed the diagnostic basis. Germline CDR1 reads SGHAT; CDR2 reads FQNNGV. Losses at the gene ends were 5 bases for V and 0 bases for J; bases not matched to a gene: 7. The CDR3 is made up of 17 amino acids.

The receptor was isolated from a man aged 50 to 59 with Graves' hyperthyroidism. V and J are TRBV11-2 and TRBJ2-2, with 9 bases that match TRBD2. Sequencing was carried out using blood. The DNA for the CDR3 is TGTGCCAGCAGCCCGGGGGCTAGCGGGACGAACACCGGGGAGCTGTTTTTT. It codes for CASSPGASGTNTGELFF.